The source of this T cell receptor beta chain is a study of blood T cell repertoires in COVID-19. Authors' analysis steps: Reference gene primer amplification gave nucleated cell count estimates. Profiling relied on immunoSEQ multiplex PCR, and the TCRdb table lists in-frame clones only, not all of them. V, J and clone size are taken as reported in that table, and D and trimming were inferred from the DNA itself. Among roughly 110,000 clones listed, about 89% were seen once. Germline assignment: CDR1 LNHDA and CDR2 SQIVND (reference sequence). The CDR3 is made up of 16 amino acids. V dropped 1 base and J dropped 4 bases, with 14 bases sitting between them.

This receptor was identified in a man aged 40-49 years with active or convalescent COVID-19. The sample consisted of peripheral blood. The J gene is TRBJ1-5, the V gene TRBV19, with a weak D call TRBD1 (5 bases). The CDR3 loop reads CASSIGEARANQPQHF. As DNA, the CDR3 is TGTGCCAGTAGTATAGGGGAGGCCAGGGCTAATCAGCCCCAGCATTTT.